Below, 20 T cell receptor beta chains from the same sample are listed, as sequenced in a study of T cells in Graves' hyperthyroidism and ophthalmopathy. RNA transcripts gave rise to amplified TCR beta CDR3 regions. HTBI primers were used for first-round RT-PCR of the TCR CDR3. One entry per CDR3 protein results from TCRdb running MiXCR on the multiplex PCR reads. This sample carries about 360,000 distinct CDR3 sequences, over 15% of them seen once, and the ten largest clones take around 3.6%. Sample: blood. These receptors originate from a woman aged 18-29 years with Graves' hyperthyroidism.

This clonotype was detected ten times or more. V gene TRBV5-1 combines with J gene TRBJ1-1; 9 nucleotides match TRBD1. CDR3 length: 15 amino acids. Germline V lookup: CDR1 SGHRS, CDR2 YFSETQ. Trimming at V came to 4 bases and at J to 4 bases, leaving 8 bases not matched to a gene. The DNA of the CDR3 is TGCGCCAGCAGCGCCCGGACAGGGGAAGGCACTGAAGCTTTCTTT. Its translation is CASSARTGEGTEAFF.

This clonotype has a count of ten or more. The CDR3 sequence is CASSEFGTGGRNTGELFF. Here the CDR3 DNA reads TGTGCCAGCAGTGAATTCGGGACAGGGGGGAGAAACACCGGGGAGCTGTTTTTT. V and J are TRBV6-1 and TRBJ2-2; 11 bases map to TRBD1. Germline V gene lookup returns CDR1 MNHNS and CDR2 SASEGT. This CDR3 spans 18 amino acids. The V gene end was trimmed by 2 bases and the J gene end by 2 bases; junction bases not matched to a gene: 7.

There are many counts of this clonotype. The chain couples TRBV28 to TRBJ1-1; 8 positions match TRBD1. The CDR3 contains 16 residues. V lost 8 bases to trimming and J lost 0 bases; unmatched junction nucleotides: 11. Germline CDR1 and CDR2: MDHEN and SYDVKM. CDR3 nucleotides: TGTGCCAGCGGGTCCAGGGGGCCTTGGATGAACACTGAAGCTTTCTTT. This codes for CASGSRGPWMNTEAFF.

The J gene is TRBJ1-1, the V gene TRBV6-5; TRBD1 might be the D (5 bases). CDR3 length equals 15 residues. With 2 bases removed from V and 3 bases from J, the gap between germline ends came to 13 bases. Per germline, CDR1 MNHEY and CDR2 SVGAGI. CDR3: CASSYMGRGDTEAFF. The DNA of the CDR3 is TGTGCCAGCAGTTACATGGGGCGCGGGGACACTGAAGCTTTCTTT.

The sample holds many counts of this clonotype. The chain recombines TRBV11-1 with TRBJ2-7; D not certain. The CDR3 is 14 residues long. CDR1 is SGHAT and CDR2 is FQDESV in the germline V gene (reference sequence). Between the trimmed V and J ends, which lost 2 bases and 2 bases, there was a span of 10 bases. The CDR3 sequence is CASSLRTYAYEQYF. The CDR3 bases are TGTGCCAGCAGCTTAAGGACCTACGCCTACGAGCAGTACTTC.

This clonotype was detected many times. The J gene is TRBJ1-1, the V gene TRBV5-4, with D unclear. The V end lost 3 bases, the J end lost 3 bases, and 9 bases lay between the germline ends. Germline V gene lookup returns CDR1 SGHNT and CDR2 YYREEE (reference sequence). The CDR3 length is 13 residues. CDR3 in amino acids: CASSSPSDTEAFF. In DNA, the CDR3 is TGTGCCAGCAGCTCTCCAAGTGACACTGAAGCTTTCTTT.

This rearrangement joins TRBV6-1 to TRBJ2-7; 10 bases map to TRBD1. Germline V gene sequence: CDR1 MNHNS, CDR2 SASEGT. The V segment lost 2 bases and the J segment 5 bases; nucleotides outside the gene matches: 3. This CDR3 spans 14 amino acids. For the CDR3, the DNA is TGTGCCAGCAGTGAATCGACAGGGGGCGACGAGCAGTACTTC. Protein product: CASSESTGGDEQYF.

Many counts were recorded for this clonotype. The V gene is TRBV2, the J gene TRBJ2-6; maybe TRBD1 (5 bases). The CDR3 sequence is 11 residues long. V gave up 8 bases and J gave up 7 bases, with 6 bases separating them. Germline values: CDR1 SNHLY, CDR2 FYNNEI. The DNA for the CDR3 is TGTGCCAGCCAGGGAGCCAACGTCCTGACTTTC. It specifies CASQGANVLTF.

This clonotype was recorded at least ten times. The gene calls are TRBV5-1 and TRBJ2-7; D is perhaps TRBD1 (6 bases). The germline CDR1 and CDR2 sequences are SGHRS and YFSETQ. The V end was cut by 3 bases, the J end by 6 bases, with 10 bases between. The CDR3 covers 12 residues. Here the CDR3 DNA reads TGCGCCAGCAGCTACAGGGTAGGCGAGCAGTACTTC. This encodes CASSYRVGEQYF.

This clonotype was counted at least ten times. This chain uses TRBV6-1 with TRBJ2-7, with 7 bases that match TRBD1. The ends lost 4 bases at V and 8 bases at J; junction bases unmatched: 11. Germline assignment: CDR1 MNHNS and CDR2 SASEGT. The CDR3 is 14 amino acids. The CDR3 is CASSGQGLTSQQYF. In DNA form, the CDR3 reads TGTGCCAGCAGTGGACAGGGCCTCACCTCCCAGCAGTACTTC.

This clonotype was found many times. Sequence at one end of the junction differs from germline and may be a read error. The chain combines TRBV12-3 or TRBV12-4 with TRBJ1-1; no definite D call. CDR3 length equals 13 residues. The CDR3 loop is CVSSLSRSRYAFF. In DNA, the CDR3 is TGTGTCAGCAGTTTAAGTAGATCAAGGTACGCTTTCTTT.

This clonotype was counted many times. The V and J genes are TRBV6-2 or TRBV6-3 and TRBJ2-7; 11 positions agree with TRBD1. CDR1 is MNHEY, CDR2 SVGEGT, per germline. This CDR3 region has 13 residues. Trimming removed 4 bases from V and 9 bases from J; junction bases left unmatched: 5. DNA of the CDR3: TGTGCCAGCAGTTTGGGACAGGGGGACTCGCAGTACTTC. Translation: CASSLGQGDSQYF.

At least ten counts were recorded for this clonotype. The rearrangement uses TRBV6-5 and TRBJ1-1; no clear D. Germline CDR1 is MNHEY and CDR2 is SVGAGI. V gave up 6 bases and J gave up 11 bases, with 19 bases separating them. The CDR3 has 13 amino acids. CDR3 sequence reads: CASRLNIGLGAFF. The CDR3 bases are TGTGCCAGCAGATTAAATATCGGGCTTGGGGCTTTCTTT.

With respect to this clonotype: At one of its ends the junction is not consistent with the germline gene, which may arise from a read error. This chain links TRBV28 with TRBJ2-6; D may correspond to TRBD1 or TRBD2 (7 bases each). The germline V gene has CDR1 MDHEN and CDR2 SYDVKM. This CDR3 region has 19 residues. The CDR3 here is CASSFPRTGAWGGANVLAF. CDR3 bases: TGTGCCAGCAGTTTCCCCCGGACAGGTGCATGGGGGGGGGCCAACGTCCTGGCTTTC.

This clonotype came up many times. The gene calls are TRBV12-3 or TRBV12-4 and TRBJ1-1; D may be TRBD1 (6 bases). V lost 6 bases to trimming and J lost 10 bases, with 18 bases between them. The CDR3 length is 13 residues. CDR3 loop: CASRPTGRYGAFF. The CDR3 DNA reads TGTGCCAGCAGACCTACAGGGCGCTACGGAGCTTTCTTT.

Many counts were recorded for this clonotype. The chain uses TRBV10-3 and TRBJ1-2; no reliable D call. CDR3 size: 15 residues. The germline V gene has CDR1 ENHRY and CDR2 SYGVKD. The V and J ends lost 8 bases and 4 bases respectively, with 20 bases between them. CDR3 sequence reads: CAIEPSGPSLYGYTF. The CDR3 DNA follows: TGTGCCATCGAACCTTCAGGACCTTCTCTCTATGGCTACACCTTC.

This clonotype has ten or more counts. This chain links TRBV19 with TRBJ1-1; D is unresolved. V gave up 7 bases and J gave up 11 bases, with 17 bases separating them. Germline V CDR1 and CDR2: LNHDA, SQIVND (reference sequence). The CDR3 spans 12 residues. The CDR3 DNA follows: TGTGCCAGTATCTTGGACGTTCGGATCGCTTTCTTT. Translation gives CASILDVRIAFF.

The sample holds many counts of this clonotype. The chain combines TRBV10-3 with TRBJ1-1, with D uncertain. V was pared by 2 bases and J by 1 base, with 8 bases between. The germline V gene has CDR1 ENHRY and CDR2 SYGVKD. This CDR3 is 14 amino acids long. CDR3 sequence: CAISEPGRNTEAFF. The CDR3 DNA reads TGTGCCATCAGTGAGCCCGGACGGAACACTGAAGCTTTCTTT.

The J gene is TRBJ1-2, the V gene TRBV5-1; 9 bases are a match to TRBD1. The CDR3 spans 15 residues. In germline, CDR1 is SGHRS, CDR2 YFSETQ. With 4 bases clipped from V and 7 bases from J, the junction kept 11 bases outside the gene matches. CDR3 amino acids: CASSLEGTGLSGYTF. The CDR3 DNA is TGCGCCAGCAGCCTTGAAGGGACAGGGCTATCTGGCTACACCTTC.

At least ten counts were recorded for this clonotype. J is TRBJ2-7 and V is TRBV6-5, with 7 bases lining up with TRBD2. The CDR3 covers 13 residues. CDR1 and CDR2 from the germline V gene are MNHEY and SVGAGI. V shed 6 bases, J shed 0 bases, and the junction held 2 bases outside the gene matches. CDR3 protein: CASRGGGSYEQYF. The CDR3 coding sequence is TGTGCCAGCAGGGGCGGGGGCTCCTACGAGCAGTACTTC.